This section outlines one T cell receptor (beta chain) sequence together with its context. Antigen unknown. The data belong to a study of T cell responses to AZD1222 COVID-19 vaccine. The study's findings and limits: The study found Spike-specific TCR breadth and depth rose after two AZD1222 doses.

CDR3 length equals 14 residues. Germline CDR1 reads SGHAT; CDR2 reads FQNNGV. The V and J ends lost 5 bases and 4 bases, in that order; junction bases with no gene match: 3. The assay was immunoSEQ multiplex PCR, and TCRdb's table has in-frame clones only and misses some. The sample has about 170,000 clones, about 83% seen once. The origin of this receptor is an adult who received the AZD1222 COVID-19 vaccine. The chain couples TRBV11-2 to TRBJ2-1, with TRBD2 matching 9 bases. The specimen comprised peripheral blood, sampled 28 days after the second AZD1222 dose. The CDR3 spells CASSLTSGYNEQFF. DNA of the CDR3: TGTGCCAGCAGCCTGACTAGCGGATACAATGAGCAGTTCTTC.